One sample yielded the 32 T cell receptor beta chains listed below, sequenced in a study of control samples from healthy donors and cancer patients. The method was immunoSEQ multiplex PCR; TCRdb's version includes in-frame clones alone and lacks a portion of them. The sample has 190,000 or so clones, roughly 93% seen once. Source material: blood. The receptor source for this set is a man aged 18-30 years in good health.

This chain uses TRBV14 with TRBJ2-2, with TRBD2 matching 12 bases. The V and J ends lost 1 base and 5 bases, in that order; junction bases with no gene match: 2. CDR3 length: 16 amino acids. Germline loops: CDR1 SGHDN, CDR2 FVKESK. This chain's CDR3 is CASSQGLAGVTGELFF. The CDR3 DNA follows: TGTGCCAGCAGCCAAGGACTAGCGGGGGTGACCGGGGAGCTGTTTTTT.

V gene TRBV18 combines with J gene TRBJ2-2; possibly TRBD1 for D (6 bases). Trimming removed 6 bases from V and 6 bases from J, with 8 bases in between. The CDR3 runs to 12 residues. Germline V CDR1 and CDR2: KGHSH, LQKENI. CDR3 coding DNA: TGTGCCAGCTCCGGGACACCCGGGGAGCTGTTTTTT. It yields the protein CASSGTPGELFF.

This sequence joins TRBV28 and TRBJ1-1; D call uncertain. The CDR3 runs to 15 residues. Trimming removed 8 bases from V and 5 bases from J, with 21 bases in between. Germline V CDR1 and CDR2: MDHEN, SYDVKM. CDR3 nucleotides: TGTGCCAGCGGCGACACTGGAGGCAGCCCAACTGAAGCTTTCTTT. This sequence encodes CASGDTGGSPTEAFF.

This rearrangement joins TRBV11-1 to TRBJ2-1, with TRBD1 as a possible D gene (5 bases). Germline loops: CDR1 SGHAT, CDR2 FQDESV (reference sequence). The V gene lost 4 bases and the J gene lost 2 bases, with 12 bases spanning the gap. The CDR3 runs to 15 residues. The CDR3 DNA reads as TGTGCCAGCAGCTCCGACTGGACACCCTACAATGAGCAGTTCTTC. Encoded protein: CASSSDWTPYNEQFF.

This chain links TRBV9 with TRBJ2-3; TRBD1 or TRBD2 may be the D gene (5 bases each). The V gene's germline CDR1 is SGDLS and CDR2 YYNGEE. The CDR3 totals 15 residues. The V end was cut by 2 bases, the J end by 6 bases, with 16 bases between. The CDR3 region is CASSVEGFERDTQYF. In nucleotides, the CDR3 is TGTGCCAGCAGCGTTGAGGGGTTCGAAAGGGATACGCAGTATTTT.

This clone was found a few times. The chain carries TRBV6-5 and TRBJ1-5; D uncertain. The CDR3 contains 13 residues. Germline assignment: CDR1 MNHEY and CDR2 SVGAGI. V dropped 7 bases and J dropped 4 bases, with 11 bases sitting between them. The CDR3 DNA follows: TGTGCCAGCACTCGGACGGAAAATCAGCCCCAGCATTTT. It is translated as CASTRTENQPQHF.

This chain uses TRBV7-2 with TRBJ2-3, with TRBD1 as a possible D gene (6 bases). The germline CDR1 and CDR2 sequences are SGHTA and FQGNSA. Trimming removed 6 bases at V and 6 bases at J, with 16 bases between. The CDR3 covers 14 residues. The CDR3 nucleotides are TGTGCCAGCAGTCTCCTCCAGGGGTCCGATACGCAGTATTTT. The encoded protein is CASSLLQGSDTQYF.

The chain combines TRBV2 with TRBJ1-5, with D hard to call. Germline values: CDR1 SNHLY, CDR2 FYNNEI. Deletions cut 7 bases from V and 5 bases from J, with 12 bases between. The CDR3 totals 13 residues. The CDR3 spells CASMGFGDQPQHF. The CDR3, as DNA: TGTGCCAGCATGGGGTTCGGGGATCAGCCCCAGCATTTT.

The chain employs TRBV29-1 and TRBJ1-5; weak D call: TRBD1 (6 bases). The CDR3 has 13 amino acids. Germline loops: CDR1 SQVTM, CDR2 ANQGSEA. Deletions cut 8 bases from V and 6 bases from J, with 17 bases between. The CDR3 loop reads CSISITGSQPQHF. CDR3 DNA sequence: TGCAGCATTTCGATTACAGGGAGTCAGCCCCAGCATTTT.

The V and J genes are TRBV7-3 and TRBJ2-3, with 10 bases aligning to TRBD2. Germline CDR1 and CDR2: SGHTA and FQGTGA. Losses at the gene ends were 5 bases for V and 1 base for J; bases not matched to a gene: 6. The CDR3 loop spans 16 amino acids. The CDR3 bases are TGTGCCAGCAGCCCATCCGGGACTAGCGGCACAGATACGCAGTATTTT. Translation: CASSPSGTSGTDTQYF.

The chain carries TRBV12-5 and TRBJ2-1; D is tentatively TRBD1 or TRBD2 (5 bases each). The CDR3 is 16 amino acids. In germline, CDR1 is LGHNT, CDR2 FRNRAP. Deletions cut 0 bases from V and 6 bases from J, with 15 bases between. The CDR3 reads CASGLVRDLGSNEQFF. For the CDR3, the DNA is TGTGCTAGTGGTTTGGTAAGGGACCTAGGGTCCAATGAGCAGTTCTTC.

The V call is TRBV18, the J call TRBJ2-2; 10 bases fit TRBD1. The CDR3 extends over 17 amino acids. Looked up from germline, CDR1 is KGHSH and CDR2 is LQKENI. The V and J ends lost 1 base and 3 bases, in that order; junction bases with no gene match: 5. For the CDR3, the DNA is TGTGCCAGCTCACCACGATCGGGGACAGGGGACACCGGGGAGCTGTTTTTT. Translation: CASSPRSGTGDTGELFF.

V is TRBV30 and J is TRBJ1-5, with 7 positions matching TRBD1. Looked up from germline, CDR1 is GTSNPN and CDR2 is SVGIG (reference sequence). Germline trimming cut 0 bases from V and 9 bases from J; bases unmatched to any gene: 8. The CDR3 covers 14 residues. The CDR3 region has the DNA TGTGCCTGGAGTGTACGACAGGGTGTACCGCCCCAGCATTTT. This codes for CAWSVRQGVPPQHF.

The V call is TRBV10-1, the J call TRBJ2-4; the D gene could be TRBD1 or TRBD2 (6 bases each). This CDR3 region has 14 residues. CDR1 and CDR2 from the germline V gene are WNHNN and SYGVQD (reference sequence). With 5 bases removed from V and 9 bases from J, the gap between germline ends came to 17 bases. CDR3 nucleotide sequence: TGCGCCAGCAGTAGACAGGCGACGGAGGGCATTCAGTACTTC. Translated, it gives CASSRQATEGIQYF.

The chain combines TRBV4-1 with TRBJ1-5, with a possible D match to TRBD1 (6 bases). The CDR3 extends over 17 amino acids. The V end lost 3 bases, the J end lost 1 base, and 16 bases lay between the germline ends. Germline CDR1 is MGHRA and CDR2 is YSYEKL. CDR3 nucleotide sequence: TGCGCCAGCAGCCATACATCCTCCGGGGGCAGCAATCAGCCCCAGCATTTT. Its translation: CASSHTSSGGSNQPQHF.

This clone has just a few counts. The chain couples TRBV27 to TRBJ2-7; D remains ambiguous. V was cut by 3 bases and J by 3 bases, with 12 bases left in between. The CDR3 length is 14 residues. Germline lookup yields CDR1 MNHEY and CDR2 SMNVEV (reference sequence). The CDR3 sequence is CASSLRGPYYEQYF. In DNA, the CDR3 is TGTGCCAGCAGTTTGAGAGGACCTTACTACGAGCAGTACTTC.

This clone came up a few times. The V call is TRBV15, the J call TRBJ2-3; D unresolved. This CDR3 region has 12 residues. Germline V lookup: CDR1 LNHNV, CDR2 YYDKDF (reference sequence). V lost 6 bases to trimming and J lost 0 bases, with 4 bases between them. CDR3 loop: CATRESTDTQYF. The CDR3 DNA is TGTGCCACCAGGGAGAGCACAGATACGCAGTATTTT. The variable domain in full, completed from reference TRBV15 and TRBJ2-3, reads DAMVIQNPRYQVTQFGKPVTLSCSQTLNHNVMYWYQQKSSQAPKLLFHYYDKDFNNEADTPDNFQSRRPNTSFCFLDIRSPGLGDTAMYLCATRESTDTQYFGPGTRLTVL.

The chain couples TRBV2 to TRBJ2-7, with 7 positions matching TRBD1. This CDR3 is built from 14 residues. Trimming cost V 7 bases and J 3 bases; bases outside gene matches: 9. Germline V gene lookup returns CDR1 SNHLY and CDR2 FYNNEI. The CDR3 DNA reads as TGTGCCAGCACCCCGCGAGGGGGCGTCTACGAGCAGTACTTC. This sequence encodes CASTPRGGVYEQYF.

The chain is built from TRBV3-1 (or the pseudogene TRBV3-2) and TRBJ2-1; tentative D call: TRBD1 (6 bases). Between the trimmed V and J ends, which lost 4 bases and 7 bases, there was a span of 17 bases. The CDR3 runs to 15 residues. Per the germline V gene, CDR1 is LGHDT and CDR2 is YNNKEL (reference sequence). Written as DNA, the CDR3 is TGTGCCAGCAGCCTCCAGGGGATCTCTCTGAATGAGCAGTTCTTC. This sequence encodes CASSLQGISLNEQFF.

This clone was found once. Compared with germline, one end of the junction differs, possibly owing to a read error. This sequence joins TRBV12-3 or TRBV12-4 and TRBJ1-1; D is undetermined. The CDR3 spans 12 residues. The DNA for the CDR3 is TGTGCCAGCAGCGGACGTGCAACTGGAGCTTTCTTT. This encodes CASSGRATGAFF.

The CDR3 DNA reads as TGTGCCTGGAGTGTCACAGGGGAGGGCACTGAAGCTTTCTTT. Its translation is CAWSVTGEGTEAFF. This chain uses TRBV30 with TRBJ1-1; 7 nucleotides match TRBD1. The CDR3 runs to 14 residues. CDR1 and CDR2 from the germline V gene are GTSNPN and SVGIG (reference sequence). After removal of 0 bases from V and 4 bases from J, the junction contained 5 bases not matched to a gene.

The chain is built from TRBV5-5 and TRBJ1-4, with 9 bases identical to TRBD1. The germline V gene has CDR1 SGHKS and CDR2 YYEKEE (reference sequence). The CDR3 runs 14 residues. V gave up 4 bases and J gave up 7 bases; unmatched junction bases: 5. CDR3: CASSPGTGPEKLFF. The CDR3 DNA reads TGTGCCAGCAGCCCCGGGACAGGGCCTGAAAAACTGTTTTTT.

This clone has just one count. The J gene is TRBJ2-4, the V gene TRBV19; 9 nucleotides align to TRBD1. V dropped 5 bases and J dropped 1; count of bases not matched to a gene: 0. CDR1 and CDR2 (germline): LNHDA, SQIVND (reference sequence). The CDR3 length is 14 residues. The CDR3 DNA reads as TGTGCCAGTAGTGACAGGGGGGCCAAAAACATTCAGTACTTC. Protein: CASSDRGAKNIQYF.

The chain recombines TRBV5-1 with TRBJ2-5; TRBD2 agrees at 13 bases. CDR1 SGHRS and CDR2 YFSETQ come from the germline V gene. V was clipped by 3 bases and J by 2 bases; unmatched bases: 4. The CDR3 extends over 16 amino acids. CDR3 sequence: CASSSLGLAGQETQYF. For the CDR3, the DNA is TGCGCCAGCAGCTCCCTGGGACTAGCGGGGCAAGAGACCCAGTACTTC.

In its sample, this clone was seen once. For the CDR3, the DNA is TGTGCCAGCAGTGGACAGGGGGCAAGCGACACCGGGGAGCTGTTTTTT. Encoded protein: CASSGQGASDTGELFF. The chain has TRBV25-1 and TRBJ2-2, with 10 bases aligning to TRBD1. Per the germline V gene, CDR1 is MGHDK and CDR2 is SYGVNS. Trimming at V came to 4 bases and at J to 3 bases, leaving 5 bases not matched to a gene. The CDR3 totals 16 residues.

As DNA, the CDR3 is TGCAGTGCTAGTAGGACTAGCGGTCAGGATACGCAGTATTTT. Residues: CSASRTSGQDTQYF. This rearrangement joins TRBV20-1 to TRBJ2-3; 10 bases map to TRBD2. Germline V gene lookup returns CDR1 DFQATT and CDR2 SNEGSKA (reference sequence). Losses at the gene ends were 3 bases for V and 6 bases for J; bases not matched to a gene: 6. This CDR3 comprises 14 residues.

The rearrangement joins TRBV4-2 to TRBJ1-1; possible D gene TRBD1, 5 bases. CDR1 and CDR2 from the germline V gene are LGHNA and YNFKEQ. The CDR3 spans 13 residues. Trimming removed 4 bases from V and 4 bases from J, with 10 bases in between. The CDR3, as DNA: TGTGCCAGCAGCCCTACTCAGGGCACTGAAGCTTTCTTT. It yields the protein CASSPTQGTEAFF.

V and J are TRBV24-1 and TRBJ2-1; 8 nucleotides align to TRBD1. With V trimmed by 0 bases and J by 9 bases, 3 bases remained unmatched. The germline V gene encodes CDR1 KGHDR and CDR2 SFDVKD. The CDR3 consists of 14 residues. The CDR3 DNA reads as TGTGCCACCAGTGATTTGTACAGGGGGAGTGAGCAGTTCTTC. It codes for CATSDLYRGSEQFF.

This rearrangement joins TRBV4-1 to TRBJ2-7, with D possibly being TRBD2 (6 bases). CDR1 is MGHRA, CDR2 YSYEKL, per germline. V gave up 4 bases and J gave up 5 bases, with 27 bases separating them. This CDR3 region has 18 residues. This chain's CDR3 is CASSLGSGVDVPRHEQYF. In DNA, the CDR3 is TGCGCCAGCAGCCTAGGTTCGGGGGTCGATGTCCCGCGCCACGAGCAGTACTTC.

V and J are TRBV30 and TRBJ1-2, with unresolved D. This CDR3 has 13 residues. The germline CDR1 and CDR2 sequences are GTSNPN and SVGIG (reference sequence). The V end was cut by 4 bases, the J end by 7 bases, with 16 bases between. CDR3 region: CAWTRTDLGGYTF. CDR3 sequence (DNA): TGTGCCTGGACCCGGACCGACCTTGGTGGCTACACCTTC.

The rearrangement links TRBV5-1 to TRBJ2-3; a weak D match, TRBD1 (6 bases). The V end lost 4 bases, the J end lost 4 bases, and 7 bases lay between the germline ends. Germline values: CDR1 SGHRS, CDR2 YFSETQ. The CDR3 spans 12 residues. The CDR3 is CASSPGADTQYF. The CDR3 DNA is TGCGCCAGCAGCCCAGGGGCAGATACGCAGTATTTT.

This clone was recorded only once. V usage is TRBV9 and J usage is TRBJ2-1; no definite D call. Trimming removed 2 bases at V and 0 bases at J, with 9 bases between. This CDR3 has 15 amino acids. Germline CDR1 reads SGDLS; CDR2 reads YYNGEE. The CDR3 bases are TGTGCCAGCAGCGTCTCCCCGAGCTCCTACAATGAGCAGTTCTTC. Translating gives CASSVSPSSYNEQFF.